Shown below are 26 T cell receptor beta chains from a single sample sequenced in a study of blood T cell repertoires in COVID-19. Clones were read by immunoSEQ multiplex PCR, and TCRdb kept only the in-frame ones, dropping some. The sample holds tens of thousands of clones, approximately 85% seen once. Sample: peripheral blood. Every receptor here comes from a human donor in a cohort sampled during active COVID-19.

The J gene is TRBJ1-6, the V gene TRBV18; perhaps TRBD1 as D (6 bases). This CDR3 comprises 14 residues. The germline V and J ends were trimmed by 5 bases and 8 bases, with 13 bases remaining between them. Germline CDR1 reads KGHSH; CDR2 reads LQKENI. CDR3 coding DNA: TGTGCCAGCTCATTACAGGGTCGCGATTCACCCCTCCACTTT. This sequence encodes CASSLQGRDSPLHF.

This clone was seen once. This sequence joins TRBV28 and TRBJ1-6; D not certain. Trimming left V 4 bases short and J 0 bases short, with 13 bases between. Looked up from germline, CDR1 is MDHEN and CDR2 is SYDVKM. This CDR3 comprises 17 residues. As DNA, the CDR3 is TGTGCCAGCAGTTCCGCGATCCTGAGCTCCTATAATTCACCCCTCCACTTT. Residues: CASSSAILSSYNSPLHF.

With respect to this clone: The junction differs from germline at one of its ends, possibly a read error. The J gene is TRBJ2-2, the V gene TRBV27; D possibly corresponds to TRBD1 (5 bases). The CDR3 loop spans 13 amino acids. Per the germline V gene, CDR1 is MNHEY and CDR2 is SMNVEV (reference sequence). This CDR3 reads CARVKDNSGELFF. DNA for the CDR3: TGTGCCAGAGTAAAGGACAACAGCGGGGAGCTGTTTTTT.

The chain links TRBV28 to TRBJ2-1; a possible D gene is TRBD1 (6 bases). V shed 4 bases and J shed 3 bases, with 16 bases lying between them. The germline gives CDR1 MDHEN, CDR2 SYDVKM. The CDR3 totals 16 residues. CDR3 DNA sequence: TGTGCCAGCAGTTCTGGCCGACAGGCCATCTACAATGAGCAGTTCTTC. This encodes CASSSGRQAIYNEQFF.

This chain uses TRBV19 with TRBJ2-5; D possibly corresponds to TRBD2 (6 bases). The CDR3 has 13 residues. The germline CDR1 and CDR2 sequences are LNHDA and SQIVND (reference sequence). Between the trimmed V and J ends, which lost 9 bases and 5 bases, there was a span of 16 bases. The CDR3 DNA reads TGTGCCAGCCGACCGGGGGTCGGGGAGACCCAGTACTTC. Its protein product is CASRPGVGETQYF.

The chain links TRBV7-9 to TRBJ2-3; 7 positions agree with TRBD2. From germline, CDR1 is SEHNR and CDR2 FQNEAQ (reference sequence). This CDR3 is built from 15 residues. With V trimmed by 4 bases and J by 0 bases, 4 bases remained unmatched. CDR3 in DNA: TGTGCCAGCAGCTCAACTAGCGCTAGCACAGATACGCAGTATTTT. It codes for CASSSTSASTDTQYF. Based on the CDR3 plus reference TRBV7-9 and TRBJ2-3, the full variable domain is DTGVSQNPRHKITKRGQNVTFRCDPISEHNRLYWYRQTLGQGPEFLTYFQNEAQLEKSRLLSDRFSAERPKGSFSTLEIQRTEQGDSAMYLCASSSTSASTDTQYFGPGTRLTVL.

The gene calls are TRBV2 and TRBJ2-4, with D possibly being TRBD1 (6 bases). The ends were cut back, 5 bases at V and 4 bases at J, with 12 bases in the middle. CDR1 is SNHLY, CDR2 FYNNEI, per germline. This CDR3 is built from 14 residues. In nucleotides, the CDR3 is TGTGCCAGCAGTCAATGGGGGCAGAAAAACATTCAGTACTTC. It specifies CASSQWGQKNIQYF.

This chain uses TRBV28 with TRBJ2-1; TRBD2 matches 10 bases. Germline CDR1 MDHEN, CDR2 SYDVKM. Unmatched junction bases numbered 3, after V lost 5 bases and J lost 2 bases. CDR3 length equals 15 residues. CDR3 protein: CASSPSGGAYNEQFF. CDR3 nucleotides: TGTGCCAGCAGTCCAAGCGGGGGGGCCTACAATGAGCAGTTCTTC.

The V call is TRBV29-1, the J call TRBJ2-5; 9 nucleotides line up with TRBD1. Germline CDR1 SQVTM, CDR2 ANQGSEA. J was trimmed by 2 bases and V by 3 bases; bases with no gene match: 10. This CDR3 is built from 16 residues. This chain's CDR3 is CSVDPAGTGTQETQYF. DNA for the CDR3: TGCAGCGTTGACCCCGCCGGGACAGGGACACAAGAGACCCAGTACTTC.

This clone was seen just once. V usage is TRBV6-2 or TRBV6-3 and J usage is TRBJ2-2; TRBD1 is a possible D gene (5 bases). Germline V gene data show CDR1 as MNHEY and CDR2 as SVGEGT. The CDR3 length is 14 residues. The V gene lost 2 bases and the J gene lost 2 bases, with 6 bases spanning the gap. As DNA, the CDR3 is TGTGCCAGCAGTTACGACAGAAACACCGGGGAGCTGTTTTTT. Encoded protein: CASSYDRNTGELFF.

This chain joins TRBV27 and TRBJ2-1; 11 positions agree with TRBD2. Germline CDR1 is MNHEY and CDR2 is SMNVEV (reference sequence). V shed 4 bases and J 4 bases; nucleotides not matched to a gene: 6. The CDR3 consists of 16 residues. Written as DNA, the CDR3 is TGTGCCAGCAGTTCACTAGCGGGAGTAGCTTACAATGAGCAGTTCTTC. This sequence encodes CASSSLAGVAYNEQFF.

CDR3 amino acids: CASSHSFGGGVEKLFF. In DNA, the CDR3 is TGTGCCAGCAGTCACTCATTCGGAGGGGGCGTTGAGAAACTGTTTTTT. The chain carries TRBV28 and TRBJ1-4; 7 bases line up with TRBD1. Germline V gene data show CDR1 as MDHEN and CDR2 as SYDVKM. The V segment lost 5 bases and the J segment 11 bases; nucleotides outside the gene matches: 17. CDR3 size: 16 residues.

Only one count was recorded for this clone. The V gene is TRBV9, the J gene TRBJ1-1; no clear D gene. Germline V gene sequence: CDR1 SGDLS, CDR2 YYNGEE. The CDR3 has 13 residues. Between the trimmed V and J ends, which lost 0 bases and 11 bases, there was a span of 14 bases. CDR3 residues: CASSVGGDPGAFF. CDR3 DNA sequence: TGTGCCAGCAGCGTAGGGGGAGACCCTGGGGCTTTCTTT.

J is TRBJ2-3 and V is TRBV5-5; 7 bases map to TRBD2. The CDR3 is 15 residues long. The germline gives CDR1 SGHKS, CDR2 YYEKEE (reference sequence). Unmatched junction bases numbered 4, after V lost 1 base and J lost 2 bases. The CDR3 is CASSLSLADTDTQYF. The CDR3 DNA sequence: TGTGCCAGCAGCTTGTCCCTAGCGGACACAGATACGCAGTATTTT.

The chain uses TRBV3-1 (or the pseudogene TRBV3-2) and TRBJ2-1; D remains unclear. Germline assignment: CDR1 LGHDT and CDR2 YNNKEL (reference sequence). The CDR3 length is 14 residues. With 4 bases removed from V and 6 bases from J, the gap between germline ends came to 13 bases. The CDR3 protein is CASSPLGDLNEQFF. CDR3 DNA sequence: TGTGCCAGCAGCCCCTTAGGAGATCTCAATGAGCAGTTCTTC.

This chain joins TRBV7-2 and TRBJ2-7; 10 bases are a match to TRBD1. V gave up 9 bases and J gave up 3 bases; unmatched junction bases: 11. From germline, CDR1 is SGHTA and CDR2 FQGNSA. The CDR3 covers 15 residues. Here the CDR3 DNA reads TGTGCCAGTACGACCGGGACAGGGGCGTTCTACGAGCAGTACTTC. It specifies CASTTGTGAFYEQYF.

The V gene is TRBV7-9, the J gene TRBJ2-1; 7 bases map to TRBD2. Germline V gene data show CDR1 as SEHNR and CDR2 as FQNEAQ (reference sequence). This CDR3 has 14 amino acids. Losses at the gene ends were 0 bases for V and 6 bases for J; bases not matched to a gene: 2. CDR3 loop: CASSLAGLTNEQFF. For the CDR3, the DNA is TGTGCCAGCAGCTTAGCGGGACTAACCAATGAGCAGTTCTTC. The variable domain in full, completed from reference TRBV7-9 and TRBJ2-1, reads DTGVSQNPRHKITKRGQNVTFRCDPISEHNRLYWYRQTLGQGPEFLTYFQNEAQLEKSRLLSDRFSAERPKGSFSTLEIQRTEQGDSAMYLCASSLAGLTNEQFFGPGTRLTVL.

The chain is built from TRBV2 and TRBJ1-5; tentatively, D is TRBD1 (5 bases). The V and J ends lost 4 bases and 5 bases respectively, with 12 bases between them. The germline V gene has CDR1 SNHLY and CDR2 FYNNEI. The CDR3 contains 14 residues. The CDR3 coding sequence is TGTGCCAGCAGTGGCAGACAGTCCGATCAGCCCCAGCATTTT. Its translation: CASSGRQSDQPQHF.

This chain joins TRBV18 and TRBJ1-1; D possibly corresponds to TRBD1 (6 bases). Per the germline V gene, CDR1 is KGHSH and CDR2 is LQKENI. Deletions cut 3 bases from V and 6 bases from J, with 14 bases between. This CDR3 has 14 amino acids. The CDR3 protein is CASSPPGTSPEAFF. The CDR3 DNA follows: TGTGCCAGCTCACCCCCCGGGACATCGCCTGAAGCTTTCTTT.

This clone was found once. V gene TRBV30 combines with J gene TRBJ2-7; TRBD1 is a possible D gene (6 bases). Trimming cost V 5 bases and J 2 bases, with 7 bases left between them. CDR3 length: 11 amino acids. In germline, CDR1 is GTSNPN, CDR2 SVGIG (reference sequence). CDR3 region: CAWHRAYEQYF. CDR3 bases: TGTGCCTGGCACAGGGCCTACGAGCAGTACTTC.

CDR3: CASRRSGQGANTEAFF. The CDR3 DNA reads TGTGCCAGCAGGCGATCGGGGCAGGGGGCGAACACTGAAGCTTTCTTT. The chain carries TRBV6-4 and TRBJ1-1, with 8 bases that match TRBD1. The CDR3 is 16 amino acids. Germline CDR1 reads MRHNA; CDR2 reads SNTAGT. After removal of 6 bases from V and 1 base from J, the junction contained 10 bases not matched to a gene.

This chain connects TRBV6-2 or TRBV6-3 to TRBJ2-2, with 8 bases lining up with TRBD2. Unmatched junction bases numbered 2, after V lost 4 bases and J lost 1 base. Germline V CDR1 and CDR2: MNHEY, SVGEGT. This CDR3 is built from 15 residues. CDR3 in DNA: TGTGCCAGCAGTTTTACTAGCGGGAACACCGGGGAGCTGTTTTTT. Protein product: CASSFTSGNTGELFF.

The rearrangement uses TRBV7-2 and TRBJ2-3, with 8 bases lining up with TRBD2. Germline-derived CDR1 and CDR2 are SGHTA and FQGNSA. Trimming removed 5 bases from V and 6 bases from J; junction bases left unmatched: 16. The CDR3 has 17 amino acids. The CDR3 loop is CASSPKAGRGGADTQYF. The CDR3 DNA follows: TGTGCCAGCAGCCCTAAGGCGGGACGGGGGGGAGCCGATACGCAGTATTTT.

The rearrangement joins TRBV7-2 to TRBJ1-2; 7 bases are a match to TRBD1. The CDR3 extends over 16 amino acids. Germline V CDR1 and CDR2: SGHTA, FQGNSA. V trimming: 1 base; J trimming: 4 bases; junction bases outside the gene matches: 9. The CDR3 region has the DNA TGTGCCAGCAGCTTAGAGGGGAACAGGGGTGCCTATGGCTACACCTTC. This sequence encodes CASSLEGNRGAYGYTF.

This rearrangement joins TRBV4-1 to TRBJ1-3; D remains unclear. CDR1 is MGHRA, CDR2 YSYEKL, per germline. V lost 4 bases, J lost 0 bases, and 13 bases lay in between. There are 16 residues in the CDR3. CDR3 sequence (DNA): TGCGCCAGCAGCCTGACGGGAGCTTACTCTGGAAACACCATATATTTT. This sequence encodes CASSLTGAYSGNTIYF.

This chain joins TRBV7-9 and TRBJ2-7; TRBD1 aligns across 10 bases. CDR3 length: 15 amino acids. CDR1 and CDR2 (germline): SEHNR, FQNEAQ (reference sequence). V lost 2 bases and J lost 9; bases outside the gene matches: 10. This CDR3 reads CASSLTRQGAGGQYF. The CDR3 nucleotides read TGTGCCAGCAGCTTAACGAGACAGGGGGCTGGGGGGCAGTACTTC.